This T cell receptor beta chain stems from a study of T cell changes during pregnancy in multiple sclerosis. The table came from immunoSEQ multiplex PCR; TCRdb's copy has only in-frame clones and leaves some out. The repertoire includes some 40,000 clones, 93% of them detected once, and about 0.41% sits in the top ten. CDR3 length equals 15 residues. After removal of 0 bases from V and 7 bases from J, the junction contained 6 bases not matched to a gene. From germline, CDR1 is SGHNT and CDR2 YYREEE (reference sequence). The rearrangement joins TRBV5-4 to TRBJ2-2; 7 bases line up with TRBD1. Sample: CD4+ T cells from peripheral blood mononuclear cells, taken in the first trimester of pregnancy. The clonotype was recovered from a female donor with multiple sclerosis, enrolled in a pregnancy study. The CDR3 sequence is CASSLGRPGGGELFF. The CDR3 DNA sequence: TGTGCCAGCAGCTTGGGACGGCCAGGGGGCGGGGAGCTGTTTTTT.